A single sample is the source of the 31 T cell receptor beta chains below, sequenced in a study of blood T cells in healthy people across ages. The authors ran a second PCR of about 6 to 12 cycles using a sample-barcoded 5' primer and a J-beta primer mix. One entry per CDR3 protein results from TCRdb running MiXCR on the 5' RACE reads. The repertoire holds 1.4 million or so distinct CDR3 sequences, with approximately 43% as singletons. Material for sequencing was blood. These receptors were collected from a woman younger than 35 in good health.

A note on this clonotype: A much larger clone lies one base from this, so it may be a read error. The chain links TRBV7-8 to TRBJ2-7; perhaps TRBD1 as D (5 bases). Germline-derived CDR1 and CDR2 are SGHVS and FQNEAQ. V gave up 1 base and J gave up 2 bases, with 9 bases separating them. CDR3 size: 14 residues. The CDR3 DNA is TGTGCCAGCAGCTTAGGACAGCCCCCCTACGAGCAGTACTTC. The encoded protein is CASSLGQPPYEQYF.

This clonotype was counted between two and nine times. The genes are TRBV5-5 and TRBJ1-2; 7 bases agree with TRBD1. This CDR3 contains 15 residues. CDR1 is SGHKS, CDR2 YYEKEE, per germline (reference sequence). The V gene end was trimmed by 1 base and the J gene end by 6 bases; junction bases not matched to a gene: 9. The CDR3 DNA reads as TGTGCCAGCAGCTTGACCGGGACAGCTAGCCATGGCTACACCTTC. It yields the protein CASSLTGTASHGYTF.

This clonotype has ten or more counts. The chain links TRBV28 to TRBJ2-1, with D possibly matching TRBD1 (6 bases). Germline V lookup: CDR1 MDHEN, CDR2 SYDVKM. This CDR3 is 12 amino acids long. The V gene lost 6 bases and the J gene lost 11 bases, with 14 bases spanning the gap. The CDR3 sequence is CASRLQGPQQFF. The CDR3 region has the DNA TGTGCCAGCAGGCTACAGGGTCCGCAGCAGTTCTTC. The complete variable domain, with remaining parts taken from reference TRBV28 and TRBJ2-1, reads DVKVTQSSRYLVKRTGEKVFLECVQDMDHENMFWYRQDPGLGLRLIYFSYDVKMKEKGDIPEGYSVSREKKERFSLILESASTNQTSMYLCASRLQGPQQFFGPGTRLTVL.

This chain joins TRBV7-9 and TRBJ1-4, with D unclear. This CDR3 is built from 15 residues. The germline gives CDR1 SEHNR, CDR2 FQNEAQ (reference sequence). Trimming stripped 4 bases from V and 4 bases from J, with 13 bases between. For the CDR3, the DNA is TGTGCCAGCAGCTCAGACGCGGGTTATAATGAAAAACTGTTTTTT. The encoded protein is CASSSDAGYNEKLFF.

The chain combines TRBV19 with TRBJ2-4; 12 positions agree with TRBD2. After removal of 5 bases from V and 13 bases from J, the junction contained 15 bases not matched to a gene. Germline loops: CDR1 LNHDA, CDR2 SQIVND (reference sequence). This CDR3 is 16 amino acids long. Here the CDR3 reads CASSSLTSGGLKEQYF. The CDR3 DNA sequence: TGTGCCAGTAGTTCCCTGACTAGCGGGGGCCTGAAGGAGCAGTACTTC.

CDR3 amino acids: CAGDYSGANVLTF. The DNA for the CDR3 is TGTGCCGGGGACTATTCTGGGGCCAACGTCCTGACTTTC. The chain is built from TRBV7-2 and TRBJ2-6, with 7 nucleotides matching TRBD2. Germline V gene data show CDR1 as SGHTA and CDR2 as FQGNSA. The V gene end was trimmed by 11 bases and the J gene end by 1 base; junction bases not matched to a gene: 2. This CDR3 has 13 residues.

This clonotype was observed a handful of times. CDR3 DNA sequence: TGTGCCAGCAGTTCCTCGGACAGGGTTATCTACGAGCAGTACTTC. This encodes CASSSSDRVIYEQYF. The V gene is TRBV6-6, the J gene TRBJ2-7, with TRBD1 identical over 8 bases. V shed 4 bases and J 3 bases; nucleotides not matched to a gene: 8. The CDR3 sequence is 15 residues long. Germline lookup yields CDR1 MNHNY and CDR2 SVGAGI (reference sequence).

Only a few counts were recorded for this clonotype. The V and J genes are TRBV27 and TRBJ2-7, with D perhaps TRBD2 (6 bases). The CDR3 consists of 13 residues. Trimming pared 9 bases from V and 0 bases from J, leaving 12 bases between. CDR1 MNHEY and CDR2 SMNVEV come from the germline V gene (reference sequence). DNA for the CDR3: TGTGCCAGTGGGACTCGCCCCTCCTACGAGCAGTACTTC. Translating it yields CASGTRPSYEQYF.

The rearrangement uses TRBV6-5 and TRBJ2-1, with 11 bases identical to TRBD1. V dropped 1 base and J dropped 4; count of bases not matched to a gene: 3. CDR3 size: 16 residues. Germline V gene lookup returns CDR1 MNHEY and CDR2 SVGAGI. The CDR3 region is CASSYWGQGGYNEQFF. Here the CDR3 DNA reads TGTGCCAGCAGTTACTGGGGACAGGGGGGATACAATGAGCAGTTCTTC.

The chain recombines TRBV3-1 with TRBJ2-4; possible D gene TRBD2, 7 bases. The CDR3 is made up of 16 amino acids. The V gene's germline CDR1 is LGHDT and CDR2 YNNKEL (reference sequence). V dropped 1 base and J dropped 4 bases, with 14 bases sitting between them. The CDR3 DNA follows: TGTGCCAGCAGCCAAGCGGGGGGCTTGAGGAAAAACATTCAGTACTTC. This sequence encodes CASSQAGGLRKNIQYF.

In its sample, this clonotype was seen a few times. J is TRBJ2-1 and V is TRBV15, with 9 bases that match TRBD1. This CDR3 is built from 16 residues. Per germline, CDR1 LNHNV and CDR2 YYDKDF (reference sequence). The trim removed 0 bases at V and 7 bases at J, leaving 7 bases unmatched. The CDR3 sequence: CATSRDPGQGRNEQFF. The CDR3 DNA follows: TGTGCCACCAGCAGAGATCCGGGACAGGGCAGGAATGAGCAGTTCTTC.

This clonotype showed up just once. The junction and the germline gene differ at one end; a read error may be behind it. The genes are TRBV12-5 and TRBJ2-3; 9 nucleotides align to TRBD2. The CDR3 contains 15 residues. Germline loops: CDR1 LGHNT, CDR2 FRNRAP. For the CDR3, the DNA is TGTGCTGGTGGTTTGGGCGGGGGGGCCTCTGATACGCAGTATTTT. Translating gives CAGGLGGGASDTQYF.

This clonotype has a handful of counts. The chain employs TRBV7-9 and TRBJ2-1; 9 bases are a match to TRBD1. V shed 6 bases, J shed 8 bases, and the junction held 8 bases outside the gene matches. Germline V gene sequence: CDR1 SEHNR, CDR2 FQNEAQ (reference sequence). CDR3 length equals 14 residues. The CDR3 loop reads CASSLGQGFDEQFF. CDR3 DNA sequence: TGTGCCAGCAGTTTGGGACAGGGATTCGATGAGCAGTTCTTC.

V and J are TRBV7-9 and TRBJ1-5; no firm D call. Germline V gene sequence: CDR1 SEHNR, CDR2 FQNEAQ (reference sequence). Trimming removed 6 bases from V and 4 bases from J, with 13 bases in between. The CDR3 covers 14 residues. In DNA form, the CDR3 reads TGTGCCAGCAGACTAGATGGGGAAAATCAGCCCCAGCATTTT. Translating gives CASRLDGENQPQHF.

The rearrangement links TRBV7-6 to TRBJ2-7; D is perhaps TRBD2 (6 bases). The CDR3 has 13 residues. CDR1 is SGHVS and CDR2 is FNYEAQ in the germline V gene. Trimming cost V 4 bases and J 3 bases, with 10 bases left between them. The CDR3 here is CASSSGLFYEQYF. The DNA of the CDR3 is TGTGCCAGCAGCTCGGGACTTTTCTACGAGCAGTACTTC. Using reference TRBV7-6 and TRBJ2-7 for the parts outside the CDR3, the full variable domain is GAGVSQSPRYKVTKRGQDVALRCDPISGHVSLYWYRQALGQGPEFLTYFNYEAQQDKSGLPNDRFSAERPEGSISTLTIQRTEQRDSAMYRCASSSGLFYEQYFGPGTRLTVT.

V usage is TRBV15 and J usage is TRBJ1-2, with 7 bases aligning to TRBD1. The CDR3 sequence is 13 residues long. Trimming at V came to 3 bases and at J to 8 bases, leaving 6 bases not matched to a gene. CDR1 and CDR2 from the germline V gene are LNHNV and YYDKDF (reference sequence). In nucleotides, the CDR3 is TGTGCCACCAGCAGGTCGACAGGGAACGGCTACACCTTC. This translates into CATSRSTGNGYTF.

The chain couples TRBV5-4 to TRBJ2-2, with 7 bases fitting TRBD2. The trim removed 1 base at V and 1 base at J, leaving 1 base unmatched. The CDR3 consists of 15 residues. Germline V gives CDR1 SGHNT, CDR2 YYREEE (reference sequence). The CDR3 DNA follows: TGTGCCAGCAGCTTGAGCGGGAAGAACACCGGGGAGCTGTTTTTT. It is translated as CASSLSGKNTGELFF.

V gene TRBV6-2 or TRBV6-3 combines with J gene TRBJ2-7; maybe TRBD2 (6 bases). The CDR3 covers 15 residues. V was shortened by 6 bases and J by 2 bases, with 17 bases between the two germline ends. Germline lookup yields CDR1 MNHEY and CDR2 SVGEGT. CDR3 bases: TGTGCCAGCAGGGGGACCTGGGAGGATACCTACGAGCAGTACTTC. Translation gives CASRGTWEDTYEQYF.

This clonotype was counted a few times. The rearrangement links TRBV24-1 to TRBJ2-7; perhaps TRBD2 as D (6 bases). The CDR3 totals 14 residues. The V gene lost 5 bases and the J gene lost 7 bases, with 17 bases spanning the gap. CDR1 and CDR2 from the germline V gene are KGHDR and SFDVKD. CDR3 bases: TGTGCCACCAGTGGTCCTAGCGTGTCGGGAGAGCAGTACTTC. Its protein product is CATSGPSVSGEQYF.

This clonotype came up once. V gene TRBV28 combines with J gene TRBJ1-5; no definite D call. The germline gives CDR1 MDHEN, CDR2 SYDVKM. V lost 4 bases and J 9 bases, leaving 13 bases between the germline ends. CDR3 size: 13 residues. As DNA, the CDR3 is TGTGCCAGCAGTTCGGGCGGCATACCGCCCCAGCATTTT. It specifies CASSSGGIPPQHF.

This clonotype showed up just a few times. The V call is TRBV11-1, the J call TRBJ2-5, with 7 bases lining up with TRBD1. This CDR3 comprises 15 residues. CDR1 and CDR2 from the germline V gene are SGHAT and FQDESV (reference sequence). Trimming cost V 5 bases and J 2 bases; bases outside gene matches: 8. The CDR3 DNA follows: TGTGCCAGCAGCCATTGGGACAGATTGCAAGAGACCCAGTACTTC. This codes for CASSHWDRLQETQYF.

This clonotype was recorded a few times. The chain has TRBV15 and TRBJ1-2; 7 bases align to TRBD1. The junction had 5 bases not matched to a gene; V was cut back by 1 base and J by 0 bases. The CDR3 is made up of 16 amino acids. The germline V gene encodes CDR1 LNHNV and CDR2 YYDKDF (reference sequence). The CDR3 spells CATSRGGDSTNYGYTF. Here the CDR3 DNA reads TGTGCCACCAGCAGAGGAGGGGACAGCACTAACTATGGCTACACCTTC. Complete variable domain (other parts from reference TRBV15 and TRBJ1-2): DAMVIQNPRYQVTQFGKPVTLSCSQTLNHNVMYWYQQKSSQAPKLLFHYYDKDFNNEADTPDNFQSRRPNTSFCFLDIRSPGLGDTAMYLCATSRGGDSTNYGYTFGSGTRLTVV.

The J gene is TRBJ1-1, the V gene TRBV29-1; tentative D call: TRBD1 (5 bases). Trimming stripped 3 bases from V and 0 bases from J, with 8 bases between. CDR3 length: 13 residues. CDR1 and CDR2 from the germline V gene are SQVTM and ANQGSEA. For the CDR3, the DNA is TGCAGCGTTGAGCAGGGATTGAACACTGAAGCTTTCTTT. It encodes CSVEQGLNTEAFF.

This clonotype appeared a few times. For the CDR3, the DNA is TGTGCCAGCAGTCCAAGGACAGGGCAAGTAGATACGCAGTATTTT. It yields the protein CASSPRTGQVDTQYF. This chain links TRBV27 with TRBJ2-3; 8 bases match TRBD1. The CDR3 is 15 amino acids. In germline, CDR1 is MNHEY, CDR2 SMNVEV (reference sequence). The J segment lost 5 bases and the V segment lost 5 bases, leaving 9 bases of the junction unmatched.

This chain joins TRBV7-9 and TRBJ1-5; 8 nucleotides match TRBD1. CDR3 length: 16 amino acids. CDR1 and CDR2 (germline): SEHNR, FQNEAQ (reference sequence). V trimming: 4 bases; J trimming: 1 base; junction bases outside the gene matches: 6. CDR3 region: CASSSVQGASNQPQHF. The CDR3 coding sequence is TGTGCCAGCAGCTCTGTTCAGGGGGCGAGCAATCAGCCCCAGCATTTT.

The chain couples TRBV3-1 to TRBJ2-5; TRBD2 aligns across 8 bases. This CDR3 has 14 residues. V gave up 2 bases and J gave up 5 bases; unmatched junction bases: 4. Germline-derived CDR1 and CDR2 are LGHDT and YNNKEL (reference sequence). CDR3 sequence reads: CASSQTAGEETQYF. CDR3 coding DNA: TGTGCCAGCAGCCAAACAGCGGGAGAGGAGACCCAGTACTTC.

This sequence joins TRBV27 and TRBJ1-6; no definite D call. Per the germline V gene, CDR1 is MNHEY and CDR2 is SMNVEV (reference sequence). This CDR3 spans 12 amino acids. Trimming stripped 6 bases from V and 4 bases from J, with 4 bases between. CDR3 region: CASRLYNSPLHF. The CDR3, as DNA: TGTGCCAGCAGGCTATATAATTCACCCCTCCACTTT.

This sequence joins TRBV20-1 and TRBJ2-7, with TRBD2 matching over 7 bases. CDR1 DFQATT and CDR2 SNEGSKA come from the germline V gene (reference sequence). V shed 3 bases and J 0 bases; nucleotides not matched to a gene: 5. CDR3 length: 14 residues. CDR3 nucleotides: TGCAGTGCTAGGCAGGGCGGGAGCTCCTACGAGCAGTACTTC. Translation: CSARQGGSSYEQYF.

This clonotype has only one observation. The chain couples TRBV12-3 or TRBV12-4 to TRBJ1-1; D remains unclear. V was shortened by 8 bases and J by 1 base, with 14 bases between the two germline ends. The CDR3 runs to 14 residues. CDR3 nucleotide sequence: TGTGCCAGCCGCCCCTGGGTAAAGAACACTGAAGCTTTCTTT. It codes for CASRPWVKNTEAFF.

This clonotype has ten or more counts. V and J are TRBV29-1 and TRBJ2-7, with a weak D call TRBD1 (6 bases). The CDR3 contains 14 residues. Trimming shortened V by 6 bases and J by 0 bases, and 15 bases separated the two germline ends. The V gene's germline CDR1 is SQVTM and CDR2 ANQGSEA. In DNA, the CDR3 is TGCAGCGTGGCCGGGACACCGAGCTCCTACGAGCAGTACTTC. Protein sequence: CSVAGTPSSYEQYF.

The chain joins TRBV6-2 or TRBV6-3 to TRBJ2-1, with TRBD2 matching 15 bases. The closer fit of TRBJ2-7 to the DNA end suggests the J call may be wrong. The length of the CDR3 is 16 residues. The germline V gene encodes CDR1 MNHEY and CDR2 SVGEGT. The CDR3 protein is CASSDGLAGGRNEQYF. CDR3 DNA: TGTGCCAGCAGTGACGGACTAGCGGGAGGGCGAAATGAGCAGTACTTC.